This TCR beta chain originates from a study of blood T cell repertoires in COVID-19. Some clones are missing from TCRdb's copy, which holds only in-frame ones; the method was immunoSEQ multiplex PCR. The table records roughly 77,000 clones, 88% of them present only once. This CDR3 contains 10 residues. The TCR originated in a human donor in a cohort sampled during active COVID-19. The sequencing input was peripheral blood. The V gene is TRBV1, the J gene TRBJ1-5. TRBV1 is shown as a pseudogene. CDR3 region: CTSSPNPQHF. CDR3 nucleotides: TGCACCAGCAGCCCTAACCCCCAGCATTTT.